This entry concerns a single T cell receptor (beta chain). TCRdb re-called the 5' RACE reads; every CDR3 protein appears as one record, without DNA. The table for this sample gives around 470,000 distinct CDR3 sequences. The CDR3 consists of 14 residues. This sample was included in a study of T cells expressing NK-cell markers. The TCR comes from a woman aged 45-65 years in good health. J is TRBJ2-1 and V is TRBV21-1. TRBV21-1 represents a pseudogene. The material sequenced was blood T cells: a sorted CD56 or NKG2C T cell subset, CD4+ or CD8+ T cells, or bulk PBMC T cells (not recorded which). This CDR3 is CASSKVAWYNEQFF.